A selection of T cell receptor delta chains follows, all from one sample in a study of gamma-delta T cells after stem cell transplantation. TCRdb reanalyzed the RT-PCR reads using CATT. Of about 7,800 delta-chain clones listed, 13% to 15% are singletons. The material sequenced was gamma-delta T cells. The receptors here all came from a human donor. It is not recorded whose cells these are; they may come from a transplant donor. CDR3s include the opening cysteine and the closing phenylalanine or tryptophan. D genes are given only for firm matches. Clone size is shown for a subset of rows, as once, few, many or a class of expanded clone.

v_gene: TRDV2; d_gene: TRDD3; abundance: NA; j_gene: TRDJ3; CDR3aa: CACDGLGWGIRSWDTRQMFF; CDR3nt: TGTGCCTGTGACGGGCTAGGCTGGGGGATACGCTCCTGGGACACCCGACAGATGTTTTTC
v_gene: TRDV2; d_gene: TRDD3; abundance: medium-sized; j_gene: TRDJ3; CDR3aa: CACDTGDTRGSSWDTRQMFF; CDR3nt: TGTGCCTGTGACACCGGGGATACGAGGGGCAGCTCCTGGGACACCCGACAGATGTTTTTC
v_gene: TRDV3; d_gene: NA; abundance: medium-sized; j_gene: TRDJ1; CDR3aa: CASRPSHTDKLIF; CDR3nt: TGTGCCTCCAGGCCTTCCCACACCGATAAACTCATCTTT
v_gene: TRDV2; d_gene: TRDD3; abundance: many; j_gene: TRDJ3; CDR3aa: CACDTLYWGNSWDTRQMFF; CDR3nt: TGTGCCTGTGACACCTTATACTGGGGGAACTCCTGGGACACCCGACAGATGTTTTTC
v_gene: TRDV1; d_gene: TRDD3; abundance: NA; j_gene: TRDJ1; CDR3aa: CALGEKKPPNFLRSHWGILDKLIF; CDR3nt: TGTGCTCTTGGGGAGAAGAAACCTCCAAACTTCCTACGATCCCACTGGGGGATACTCGATAAACTCATCTTT
v_gene: TRDV1; d_gene: TRDD3; abundance: NA; j_gene: TRDJ1; CDR3aa: CALGDTEKGLPYYGWGIPRYTDKLIF; CDR3nt: TGTGCTCTTGGGGATACAGAGAAGGGCCTTCCCTACTACGGCTGGGGGATCCCGAGATACACCGATAAACTCATCTTT
v_gene: TRDV1; d_gene: NA; abundance: NA; j_gene: TRDJ1; CDR3aa: CALGELHLRRDTDKLIF; CDR3nt: TGTGCTCTTGGGGAACTCCACCTCAGGAGGGATACCGATAAACTCATCTTT
v_gene: TRDV1; d_gene: NA; abundance: medium-sized; j_gene: TRDJ1; CDR3aa: CAPSFPYCKADKLIF; CDR3nt: TGTGCTCCCTCATTTCCTTACTGTAAGGCCGATAAACTCATCTTT
v_gene: TRAV29/DV5; d_gene: NA; abundance: few; j_gene: TRDJ1; CDR3aa: CAASGLYWLRYKLIF; CDR3nt: TGTGCAGCAAGCGGGCTCTACTGGCTGCGATATAAACTCATCTTT
v_gene: TRDV2; d_gene: TRDD3; abundance: NA; j_gene: TRDJ1; CDR3aa: CACDKVGWGIPYTDKLIF; CDR3nt: TGTGCCTGTGACAAGGTTGGTTGGGGGATACCTTACACCGATAAACTCATCTTT
v_gene: TRDV2; d_gene: NA; abundance: large; j_gene: TRDJ1; CDR3aa: CACDRQGDDKLIF; CDR3nt: TGTGCCTGTGACAGGCAAGGAGATGATAAACTCATCTTT
v_gene: TRDV3; d_gene: TRDD3; abundance: few; j_gene: TRDJ1; CDR3aa: CAFVLGDIPYTDKLIF; CDR3nt: TGTGCCTTCGTACTGGGGGATATTCCGTACACCGATAAACTCATCTTT
v_gene: TRDV1; d_gene: TRDD3; abundance: NA; j_gene: TRDJ1; CDR3aa: CALGEHMILVCSSPVVVLGGDKLIF; CDR3nt: TGTGCTCTTGGGGAACATATGATCCTCGTCTGTTCTAGTCCGGTGGTTGTACTGGGGGGCGATAAACTCATCTTT
v_gene: TRDV2; d_gene: TRDD3; abundance: NA; j_gene: TRDJ3; CDR3aa: CACDGLGWGIAAWDTRQMFF; CDR3nt: TGTGCCTGTGACGGGCTAGGCTGGGGGATAGCCGCCTGGGACACCCGACAGATGTTTTTC
v_gene: TRDV1; d_gene: NA; abundance: NA; j_gene: TRDJ1; CDR3aa: CALGDRRTATDKLIF; CDR3nt: TGTGCTCTTGGGGACCGCAGAACTGCCACCGATAAACTCATCTTT
v_gene: TRDV1; d_gene: NA; abundance: medium-sized; j_gene: TRDJ1; CDR3aa: CALGELVVIRTDKLIF; CDR3nt: TGTGCTCTTGGGGAACTAGTGGTAATCCGGACCGATAAACTCATCTTT
v_gene: TRDV1; d_gene: NA; abundance: few; j_gene: TRDJ1; CDR3aa: CALGGLVLPTYVYTDKLIF; CDR3nt: TGTGCTCTTGGGGGACTCGTCCTCCCTACTTACGTGTACACCGATAAACTCATCTTT
v_gene: TRDV1; d_gene: TRDD3; abundance: NA; j_gene: TRDJ1; CDR3aa: CALGLRPGGTRWTDKLIF; CDR3nt: TGTGCTCTTGGGCTCCGGCCTGGGGGAACCCGTTGGACCGATAAACTCATCTTT
v_gene: TRDV3; d_gene: NA; abundance: medium-sized; j_gene: TRDJ1; CDR3aa: CASTPSLLKQGAGYTDKLIF; CDR3nt: TGTGCCTCCACGCCTTCCCTACTCAAGCAGGGGGCGGGGTACACCGATAAACTCATCTTT
v_gene: TRDV1; d_gene: TRDD3; abundance: NA; j_gene: TRDJ1; CDR3aa: CALGPTRLSFPFVLGDMGYTDKLIF; CDR3nt: TGTGCTCTTGGCCCCACCCGCTTATCGTTTCCCTTTGTACTGGGGGATATGGGGTACACCGATAAACTCATCTTT
v_gene: TRDV1; d_gene: TRDD3; abundance: NA; j_gene: TRDJ3; CDR3aa: CALGERDRTGGVRVSWDTRQMFF; CDR3nt: TGTGCTCTTGGGGAACGGGATCGAACTGGGGGAGTTCGAGTCTCCTGGGACACCCGACAGATGTTTTTC
v_gene: TRDV2; d_gene: TRDD3; abundance: medium-sized; j_gene: TRDJ3; CDR3aa: CACDTGGSISSWDTRQMFF; CDR3nt: TGTGCCTGTGACACCGGGGGATCCATTAGCTCCTGGGACACCCGACAGATGTTTTTC
v_gene: TRDV2; d_gene: NA; abundance: medium-sized; j_gene: TRDJ3; CDR3aa: CACDTVFPTRSWDTRQMFF; CDR3nt: TGTGCCTGTGACACCGTTTTTCCGACTCGATCCTGGGACACCCGACAGATGTTTTTC
v_gene: TRDV3; d_gene: TRDD3; abundance: NA; j_gene: TRDJ1; CDR3aa: CAFPLAEGGIRSGYTDKLIF; CDR3nt: TGTGCCTTTCCCCTTGCCGAAGGGGGGATACGGAGCGGATACACCGATAAACTCATCTTT
v_gene: TRDV1; d_gene: NA; abundance: many; j_gene: TRDJ1; CDR3aa: CALGSTTRRGLYTDKLIF; CDR3nt: TGTGCTCTTGGGTCAACGACACGTCGAGGCCTGTACACCGATAAACTCATCTTT
v_gene: TRDV1; d_gene: TRDD3; abundance: NA; j_gene: TRDJ1; CDR3aa: CALGEEGPRTGGFLTDKLIF; CDR3nt: TGTGCTCTTGGGGAAGAGGGGCCTCGGACTGGGGGATTCCTAACCGATAAACTCATCTTT
v_gene: TRDV2; d_gene: TRDD3; abundance: medium-sized; j_gene: TRDJ3; CDR3aa: CACDLLGGSSWDTRQMFF; CDR3nt: TGTGCCTGTGACCTACTGGGGGGTAGCTCCTGGGACACCCGACAGATGTTTTTC
v_gene: TRDV1; d_gene: TRDD3; abundance: medium-sized; j_gene: TRDJ1; CDR3aa: CALGELGTLGVNTDKLIF; CDR3nt: TGTGCTCTTGGGGAACTAGGCACACTGGGGGTTAACACCGATAAACTCATCTTT
v_gene: TRDV2; d_gene: TRDD3; abundance: few; j_gene: TRDJ3; CDR3aa: CACGTWGIWGSWDTRQMFF; CDR3nt: TGTGCCTGTGGCACCTGGGGGATATGGGGCTCCTGGGACACCCGACAGATGTTTTTC
v_gene: TRDV1; d_gene: TRDD3; abundance: NA; j_gene: TRDJ1; CDR3aa: CALGELTSRPYWGTPPRVDKLIF; CDR3nt: TGTGCTCTTGGGGAACTCACCTCACGTCCCTACTGGGGGACCCCGCCTCGTGTCGATAAACTCATCTTT
v_gene: TRDV1; d_gene: NA; abundance: medium-sized; j_gene: TRDJ1; CDR3aa: CALGENSRTDAGKLIF; CDR3nt: TGTGCTCTTGGGGAAAATTCCCGTACGGATGCAGGTAAACTCATCTTT
v_gene: TRDV2; d_gene: TRDD3; abundance: few; j_gene: TRDJ1; CDR3aa: CACDTVGDYTDKLIF; CDR3nt: TGTGCCTGTGACACCGTGGGGGACTACACCGATAAACTCATCTTT
v_gene: TRDV2; d_gene: TRDD3; abundance: few; j_gene: TRDJ3; CDR3aa: CACDILLGASSWDTRQMFF; CDR3nt: TGTGCCTGTGACATCTTACTGGGGGCAAGCTCCTGGGACACCCGACAGATGTTTTTC
v_gene: TRDV1; d_gene: TRDD3; abundance: few; j_gene: TRDJ1; CDR3aa: CALGELTDTGGSLLSGTDKLIF; CDR3nt: TGTGCTCTTGGGGAACTAACCGATACTGGGGGATCCCTCTTGAGCGGCACCGATAAACTCATCTTT
v_gene: TRAV29/DV5; d_gene: TRDD3; abundance: medium-sized; j_gene: TRDJ1; CDR3aa: CAASVSYTGGSTDKLIF; CDR3nt: TGTGCAGCAAGCGTTTCCTACACTGGGGGATCCACCGATAAACTCATCTTT
v_gene: TRDV3; d_gene: NA; abundance: few; j_gene: TRDJ1; CDR3aa: CAFSGPPSWPYTDKLIF; CDR3nt: TGTGCCTTTAGCGGGCCCCCTAGCTGGCCGTACACCGATAAACTCATCTTT
v_gene: TRDV1; d_gene: TRDD3; abundance: NA; j_gene: TRDJ1; CDR3aa: CALGGPGLGDRRFGYTDKLIF; CDR3nt: TGTGCTCTTGGGGGCCCCGGGCTGGGGGATAGGAGATTCGGCTACACCGATAAACTTATCTTT
v_gene: TRDV1; d_gene: TRDD3; abundance: NA; j_gene: TRDJ1; CDR3aa: CALGDSPLLGEPQTQAKLIF; CDR3nt: TGTGCTCTTGGGGATAGTCCTCTACTGGGGGAACCTCAAACGCAGGCAAAACTCATCTTT
v_gene: TRDV2; d_gene: NA; abundance: medium-sized; j_gene: TRDJ1; CDR3aa: CACDTGREIQRGDKLIF; CDR3nt: TGTGCCTGTGACACCGGTAGAGAGATACAGCGAGGCGATAAACTCATCTTT
v_gene: TRDV1; d_gene: TRDD3; abundance: NA; j_gene: TRDJ1; CDR3aa: CALGILSGTGGYYSDKLIF; CDR3nt: TGTGCTCTTGGGATCTTATCCGGTACTGGGGGATACTATAGCGATAAACTCATCTTT
v_gene: TRDV1; d_gene: TRDD3; abundance: few; j_gene: TRDJ1; CDR3aa: CALGELLRQLGDRPFHGTDKLIF; CDR3nt: TGTGCTCTTGGGGAACTCCTACGACAACTGGGGGATAGACCGTTCCATGGCACCGATAAACTCATCTTT
v_gene: TRDV2; d_gene: TRDD3; abundance: few; j_gene: TRDJ3; CDR3aa: CACDIVGGISSWDTRQMFF; CDR3nt: TGCGCCTGTGACATCGTCGGGGGGATAAGCTCCTGGGACACCCGACAGATGTTTTTC
v_gene: TRDV1; d_gene: TRDD3; abundance: medium-sized; j_gene: TRDJ1; CDR3aa: CALGELSTGGYDDKLIF; CDR3nt: TGTGCTCTTGGGGAACTTAGTACTGGGGGATACGACGATAAACTCATCTTT
v_gene: TRDV2; d_gene: NA; abundance: medium-sized; j_gene: TRDJ3; CDR3aa: CACDTGRYDPWDTRQMFF; CDR3nt: TGTGCCTGTGACACCGGAAGATACGACCCCTGGGACACCCGACAGATGTTTTTC
v_gene: TRDV2; d_gene: TRDD3; abundance: NA; j_gene: TRDJ1; CDR3aa: CACDVLGDTGTDKLIF; CDR3nt: TGTGCCTGTGACGTACTGGGGGATACGGGCACCGATAAACTCATCTTT
v_gene: TRDV1; d_gene: TRDD3; abundance: NA; j_gene: TRDJ1; CDR3aa: CALGERNDRVLGDTPGGRKLIF; CDR3nt: TGTGCTCTTGGGGAACGGAACGACCGGGTACTGGGGGATACGCCAGGGGGAAGGAAACTCATCTTT
v_gene: TRDV1; d_gene: NA; abundance: medium-sized; j_gene: TRDJ1; CDR3aa: CALGDGVPKYYTDKLIF; CDR3nt: TGTGCTCTTGGGGACGGGGTTCCTAAGTACTACACCGATAAACTCATCTTT
v_gene: TRDV1; d_gene: NA; abundance: medium-sized; j_gene: TRDJ1; CDR3aa: CALGRPQLVEFGLIF; CDR3nt: TGTGCTCTTGGGAGACCTCAACTCGTTGAATTTGGCCTCATCTTT
v_gene: TRDV3; d_gene: TRDD2; abundance: NA; j_gene: TRDJ1; CDR3aa: CAFRVTASSYTTFGGYSYTDKLIF; CDR3nt: TGTGCCTTCCGAGTAACGGCTTCTTCCTACACCACCTTTGGGGGTTATTCGTACACCGATAAACTCATCTTT
v_gene: TRDV3; d_gene: NA; abundance: NA; j_gene: TRDJ1; CDR3aa: CAFQFYSGAPEYTDKLIF; CDR3nt: TGTGCCTTCCAGTTCTACTCCGGAGCGCCCGAGTACACCGATAAACTCATCTTT
v_gene: TRDV1; d_gene: TRDD3; abundance: NA; j_gene: TRDJ1; CDR3aa: CASSETSGGYREGDKLIF; CDR3nt: TGTGCCTCCTCGGAGACATCTGGGGGATACCGAGAAGGCGATAAACTCATCTTT
v_gene: TRDV3; d_gene: NA; abundance: medium-sized; j_gene: TRDJ1; CDR3aa: CAFCGRRYTDKLIF; CDR3nt: TGTGCCTTTTGCGGGAGGCGATACACCGATAAACTCATCTTT
v_gene: TRDV1; d_gene: NA; abundance: few; j_gene: TRDJ3; CDR3aa: CALGDQYLGDGRDTRQMFF; CDR3nt: TGTGCTCTTGGGGACCAATACTTAGGGGATGGGAGGGACACCCGACAGATGTTTTTC
v_gene: TRDV1; d_gene: TRDD3; abundance: medium-sized; j_gene: TRDJ1; CDR3aa: CALGERAYLDWGMADKLIF; CDR3nt: TGTGCTCTTGGGGAACGGGCCTACTTGGACTGGGGGATGGCGGATAAACTCATCTTT
v_gene: TRDV2; d_gene: TRDD3; abundance: NA; j_gene: TRDJ2; CDR3aa: CACGTAGGDLTAQLFF; CDR3nt: TGTGCCTGTGGCACCGCTGGGGGAGACTTGACAGCACAACTCTTCTTT